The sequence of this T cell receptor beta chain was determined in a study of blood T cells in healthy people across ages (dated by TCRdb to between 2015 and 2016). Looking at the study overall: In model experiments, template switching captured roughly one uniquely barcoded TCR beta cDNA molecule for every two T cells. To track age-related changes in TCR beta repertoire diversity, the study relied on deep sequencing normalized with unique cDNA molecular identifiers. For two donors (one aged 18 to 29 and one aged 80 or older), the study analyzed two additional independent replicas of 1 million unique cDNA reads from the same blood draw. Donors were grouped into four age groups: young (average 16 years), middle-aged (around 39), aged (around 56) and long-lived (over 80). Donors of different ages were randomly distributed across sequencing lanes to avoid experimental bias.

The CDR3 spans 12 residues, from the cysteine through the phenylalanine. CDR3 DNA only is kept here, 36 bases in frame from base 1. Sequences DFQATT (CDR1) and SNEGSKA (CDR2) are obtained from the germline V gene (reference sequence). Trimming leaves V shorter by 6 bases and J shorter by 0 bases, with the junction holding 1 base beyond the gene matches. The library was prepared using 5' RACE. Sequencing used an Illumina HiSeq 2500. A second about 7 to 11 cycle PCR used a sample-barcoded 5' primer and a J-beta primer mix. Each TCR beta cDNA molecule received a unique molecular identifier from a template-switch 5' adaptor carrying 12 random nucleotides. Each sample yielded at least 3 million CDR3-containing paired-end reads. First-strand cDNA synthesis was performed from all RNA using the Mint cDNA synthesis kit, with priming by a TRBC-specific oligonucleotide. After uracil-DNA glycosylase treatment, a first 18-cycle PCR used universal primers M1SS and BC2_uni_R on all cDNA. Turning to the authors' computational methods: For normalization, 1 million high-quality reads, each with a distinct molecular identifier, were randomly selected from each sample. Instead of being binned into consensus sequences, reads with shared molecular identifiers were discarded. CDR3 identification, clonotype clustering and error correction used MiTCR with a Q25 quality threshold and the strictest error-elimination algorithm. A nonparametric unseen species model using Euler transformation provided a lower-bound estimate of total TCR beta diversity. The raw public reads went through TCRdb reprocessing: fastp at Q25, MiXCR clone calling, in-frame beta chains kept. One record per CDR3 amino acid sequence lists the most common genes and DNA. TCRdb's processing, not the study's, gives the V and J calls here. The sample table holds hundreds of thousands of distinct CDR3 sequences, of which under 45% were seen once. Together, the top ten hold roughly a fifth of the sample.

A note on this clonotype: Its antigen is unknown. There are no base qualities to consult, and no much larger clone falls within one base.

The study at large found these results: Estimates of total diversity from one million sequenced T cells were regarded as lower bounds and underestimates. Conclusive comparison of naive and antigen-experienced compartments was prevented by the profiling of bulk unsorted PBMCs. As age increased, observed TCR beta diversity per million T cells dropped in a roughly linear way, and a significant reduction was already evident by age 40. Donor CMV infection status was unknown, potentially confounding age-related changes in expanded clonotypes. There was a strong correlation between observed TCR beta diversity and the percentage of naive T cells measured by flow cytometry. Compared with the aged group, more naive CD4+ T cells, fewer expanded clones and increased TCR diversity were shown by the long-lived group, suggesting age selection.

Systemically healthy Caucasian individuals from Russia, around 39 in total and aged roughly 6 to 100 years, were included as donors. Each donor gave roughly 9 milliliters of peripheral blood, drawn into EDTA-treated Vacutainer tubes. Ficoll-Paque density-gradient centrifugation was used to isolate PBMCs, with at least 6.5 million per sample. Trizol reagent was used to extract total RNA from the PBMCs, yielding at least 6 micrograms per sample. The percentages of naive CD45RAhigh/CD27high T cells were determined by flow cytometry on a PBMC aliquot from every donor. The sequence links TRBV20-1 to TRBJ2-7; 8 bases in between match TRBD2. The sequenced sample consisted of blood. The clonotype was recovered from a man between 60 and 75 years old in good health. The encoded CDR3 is CSAAGGSYEQYF. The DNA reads TGCAGTGCGGCGGGGGGCTCCTACGAGCAGTACTTC.